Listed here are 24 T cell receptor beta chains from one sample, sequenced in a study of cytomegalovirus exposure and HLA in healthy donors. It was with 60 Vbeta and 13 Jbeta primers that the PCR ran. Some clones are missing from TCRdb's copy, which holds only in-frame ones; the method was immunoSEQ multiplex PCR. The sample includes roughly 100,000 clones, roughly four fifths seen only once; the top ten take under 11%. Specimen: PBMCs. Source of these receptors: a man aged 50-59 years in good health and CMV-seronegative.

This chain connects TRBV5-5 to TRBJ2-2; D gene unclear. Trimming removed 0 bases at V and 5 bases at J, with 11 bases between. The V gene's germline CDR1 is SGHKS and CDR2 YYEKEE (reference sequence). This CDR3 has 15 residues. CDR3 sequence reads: CASSLDPTRTGELFF. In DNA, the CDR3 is TGTGCCAGCAGCTTGGACCCTACCAGGACCGGGGAGCTGTTTTTT.

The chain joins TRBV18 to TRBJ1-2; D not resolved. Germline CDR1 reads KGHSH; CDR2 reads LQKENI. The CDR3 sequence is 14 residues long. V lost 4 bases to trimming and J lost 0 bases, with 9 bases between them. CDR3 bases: TGTGCCAGCTCACGCGACAATTCTAACTATGGCTACACCTTC. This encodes CASSRDNSNYGYTF. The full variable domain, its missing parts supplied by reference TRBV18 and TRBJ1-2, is NAGVMQNPRHLVRRRGQEARLRCSPMKGHSHVYWYRQLPEEGLKFMVYLQKENIIDESGMPKERFSAEFPKEGPSILRIQQVVRGDSAAYFCASSRDNSNYGYTFGSGTRLTVV.

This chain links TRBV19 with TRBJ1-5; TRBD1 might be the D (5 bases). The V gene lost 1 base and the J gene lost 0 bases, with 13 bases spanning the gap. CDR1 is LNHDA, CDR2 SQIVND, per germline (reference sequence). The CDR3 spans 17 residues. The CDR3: CASSIAGGKYSNQPQHF. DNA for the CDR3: TGTGCCAGTAGTATAGCGGGGGGGAAATATAGCAATCAGCCCCAGCATTTT.

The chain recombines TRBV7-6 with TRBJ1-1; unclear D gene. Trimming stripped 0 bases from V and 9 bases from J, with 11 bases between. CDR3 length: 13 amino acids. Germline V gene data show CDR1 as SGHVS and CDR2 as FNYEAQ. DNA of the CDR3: TGTGCCAGCAGCTTAGCGTTAGGGAGGAAAGCTTTCTTT. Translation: CASSLALGRKAFF. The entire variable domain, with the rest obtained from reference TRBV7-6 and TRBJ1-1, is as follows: GAGVSQSPRYKVTKRGQDVALRCDPISGHVSLYWYRQALGQGPEFLTYFNYEAQQDKSGLPNDRFSAERPEGSISTLTIQRTEQRDSAMYRCASSLALGRKAFFGQGTRLTVV.

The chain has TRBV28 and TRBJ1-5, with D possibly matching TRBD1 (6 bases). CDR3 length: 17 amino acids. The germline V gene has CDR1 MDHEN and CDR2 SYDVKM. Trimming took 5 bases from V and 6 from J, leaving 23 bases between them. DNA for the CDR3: TGTGCCAGCAGTCCCCCGTGGCAAGGGGGGGAGCCTCAGCCCCAGCATTTT. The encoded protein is CASSPPWQGGEPQPQHF.

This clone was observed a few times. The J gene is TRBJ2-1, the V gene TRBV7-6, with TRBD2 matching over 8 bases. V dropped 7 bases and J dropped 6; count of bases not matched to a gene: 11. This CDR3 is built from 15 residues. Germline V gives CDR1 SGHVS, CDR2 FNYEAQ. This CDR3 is CASKLEAGDGNEQFF. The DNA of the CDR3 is TGTGCCAGCAAATTGGAAGCGGGAGACGGCAATGAGCAGTTCTTC.

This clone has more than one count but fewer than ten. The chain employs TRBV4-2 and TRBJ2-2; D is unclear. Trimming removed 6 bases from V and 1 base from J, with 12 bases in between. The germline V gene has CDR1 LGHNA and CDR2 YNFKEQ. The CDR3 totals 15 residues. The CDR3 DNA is TGTGCCAGCAGTGCGGCCGATATGAACACCGGGGAGCTGTTTTTT. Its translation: CASSAADMNTGELFF.

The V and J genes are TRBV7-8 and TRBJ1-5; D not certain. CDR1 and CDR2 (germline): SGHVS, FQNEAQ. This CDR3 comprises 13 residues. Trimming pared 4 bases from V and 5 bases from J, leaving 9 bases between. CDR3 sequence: CASSSEADQPQHF. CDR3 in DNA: TGTGCCAGCAGCTCCGAGGCGGATCAGCCCCAGCATTTT.

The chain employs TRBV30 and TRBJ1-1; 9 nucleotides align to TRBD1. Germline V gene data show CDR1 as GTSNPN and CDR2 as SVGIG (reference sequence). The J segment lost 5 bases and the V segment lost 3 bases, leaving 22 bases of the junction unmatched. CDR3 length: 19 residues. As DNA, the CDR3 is TGTGCCTGGAGCCTGACCGGGACAGGGATTAACCCTGGCAGGACTGAAGCTTTCTTT. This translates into CAWSLTGTGINPGRTEAFF.

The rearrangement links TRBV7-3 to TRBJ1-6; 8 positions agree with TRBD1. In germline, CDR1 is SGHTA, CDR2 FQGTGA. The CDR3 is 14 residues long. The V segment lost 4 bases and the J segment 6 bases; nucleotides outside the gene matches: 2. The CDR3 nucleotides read TGTGCCAGCAGCTCGGGACAGGCTAATTCACCCCTCCACTTT. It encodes CASSSGQANSPLHF.

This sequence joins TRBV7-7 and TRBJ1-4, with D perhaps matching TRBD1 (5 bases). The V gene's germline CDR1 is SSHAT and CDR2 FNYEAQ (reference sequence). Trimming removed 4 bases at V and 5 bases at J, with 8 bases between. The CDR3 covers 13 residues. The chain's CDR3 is CASSSGQNEKLFF. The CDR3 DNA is TGTGCCAGCAGCTCCGGACAAAATGAAAAACTGTTTTTT.

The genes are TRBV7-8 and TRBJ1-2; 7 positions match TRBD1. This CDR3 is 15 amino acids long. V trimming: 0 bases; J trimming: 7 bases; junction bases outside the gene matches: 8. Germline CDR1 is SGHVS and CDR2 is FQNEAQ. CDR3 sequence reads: CASSLAGGSLGGYTF. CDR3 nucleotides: TGTGCCAGCAGCTTAGCAGGGGGCTCATTAGGTGGCTACACCTTC.

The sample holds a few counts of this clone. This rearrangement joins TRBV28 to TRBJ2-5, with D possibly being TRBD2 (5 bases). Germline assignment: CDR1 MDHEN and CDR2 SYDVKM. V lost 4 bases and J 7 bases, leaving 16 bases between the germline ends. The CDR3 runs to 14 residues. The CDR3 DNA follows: TGTGCCAGCAGTTCACTAGTGGGCCGGGGGACCCAGTACTTC. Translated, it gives CASSSLVGRGTQYF.

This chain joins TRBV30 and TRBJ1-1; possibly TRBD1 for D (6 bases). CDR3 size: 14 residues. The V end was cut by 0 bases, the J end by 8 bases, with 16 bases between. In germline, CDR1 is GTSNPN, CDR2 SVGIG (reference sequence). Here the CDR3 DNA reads TGTGCCTGGAGTGTACAAGGAGGGGGGGGCGAAGCTTTCTTT. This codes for CAWSVQGGGGEAFF.

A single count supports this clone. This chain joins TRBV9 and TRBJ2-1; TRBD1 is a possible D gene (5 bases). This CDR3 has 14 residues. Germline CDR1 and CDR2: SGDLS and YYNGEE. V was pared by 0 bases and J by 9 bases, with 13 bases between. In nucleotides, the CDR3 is TGTGCCAGCAGCGTAGACCAGGGTGTAGGTGAGCAGTTCTTC. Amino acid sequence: CASSVDQGVGEQFF.

The CDR3 here is CASTKTGSGYTF. In DNA form, the CDR3 reads TGTGCCAGCACTAAGACAGGGAGCGGCTACACCTTC. The chain carries TRBV2 and TRBJ1-2, with 7 bases lining up with TRBD1. Per the germline V gene, CDR1 is SNHLY and CDR2 is FYNNEI. CDR3 length equals 12 residues. V lost 7 bases and J lost 8; bases outside the gene matches: 7.

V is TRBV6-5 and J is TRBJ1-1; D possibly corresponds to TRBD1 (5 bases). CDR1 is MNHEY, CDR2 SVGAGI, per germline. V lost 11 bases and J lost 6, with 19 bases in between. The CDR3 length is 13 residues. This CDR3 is CACRRDSSAEAFF. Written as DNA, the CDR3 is TGTGCCTGTCGCAGGGACTCGAGCGCTGAAGCTTTCTTT.

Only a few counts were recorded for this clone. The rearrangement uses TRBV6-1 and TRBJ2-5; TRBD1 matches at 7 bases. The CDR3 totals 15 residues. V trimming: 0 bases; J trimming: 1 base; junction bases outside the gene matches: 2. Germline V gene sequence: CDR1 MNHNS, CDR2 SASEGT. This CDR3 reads CASSEAGQFQETQYF. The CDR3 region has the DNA TGTGCCAGCAGTGAAGCGGGACAGTTCCAAGAGACCCAGTACTTC.

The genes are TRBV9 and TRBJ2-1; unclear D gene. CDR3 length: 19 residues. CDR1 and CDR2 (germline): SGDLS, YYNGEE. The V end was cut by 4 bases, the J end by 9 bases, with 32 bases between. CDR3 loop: CASSPEMGGSPLRWSEQFF. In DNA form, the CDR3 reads TGTGCCAGCAGCCCGGAAATGGGTGGGTCCCCGTTGAGGTGGAGTGAGCAGTTCTTC.

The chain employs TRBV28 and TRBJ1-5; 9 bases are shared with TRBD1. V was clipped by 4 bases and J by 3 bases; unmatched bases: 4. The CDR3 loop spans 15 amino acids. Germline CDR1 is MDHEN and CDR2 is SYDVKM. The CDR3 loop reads CASSSRDRDNQPQHF. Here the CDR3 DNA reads TGTGCCAGCAGTTCCCGGGACAGGGACAATCAGCCCCAGCATTTT.

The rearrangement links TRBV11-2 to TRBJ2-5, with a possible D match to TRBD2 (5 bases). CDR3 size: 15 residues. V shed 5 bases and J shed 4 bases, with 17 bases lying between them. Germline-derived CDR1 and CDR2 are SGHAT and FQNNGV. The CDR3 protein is CASSPQTPRGETQYF. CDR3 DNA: TGTGCCAGCAGCCCCCAAACCCCCCGGGGAGAGACCCAGTACTTC.

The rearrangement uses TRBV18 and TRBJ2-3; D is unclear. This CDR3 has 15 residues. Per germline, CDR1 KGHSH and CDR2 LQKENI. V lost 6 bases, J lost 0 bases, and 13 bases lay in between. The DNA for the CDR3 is TGTGCCAGCTCCAACGGCGCGGTTAGCACAGATACGCAGTATTTT. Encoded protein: CASSNGAVSTDTQYF.

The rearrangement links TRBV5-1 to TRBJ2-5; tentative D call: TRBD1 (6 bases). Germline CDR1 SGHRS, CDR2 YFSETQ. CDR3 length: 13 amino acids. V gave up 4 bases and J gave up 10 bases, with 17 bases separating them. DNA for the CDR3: TGCGCCAGCAGCCAAATGACTTTAGGGGGCCAGTACTTC. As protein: CASSQMTLGGQYF.

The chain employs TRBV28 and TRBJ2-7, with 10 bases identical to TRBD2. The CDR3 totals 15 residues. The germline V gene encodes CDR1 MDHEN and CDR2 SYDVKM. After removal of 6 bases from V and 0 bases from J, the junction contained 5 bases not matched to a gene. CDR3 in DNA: TGTGCCAGCAGCCAAACTAGCGGGAACTCCTACGAGCAGTACTTC. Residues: CASSQTSGNSYEQYF.